This record concerns one T cell receptor beta chain sequence. Sequencing was performed with immunoSEQ multiplex PCR; in TCRdb, only in-frame clones are kept and a portion is missing. The sample has around 130,000 clones, 85% to 90% seen once. The sample is drawn from a study of blood T cell repertoires in COVID-19. Background on the study: Researchers got acute and convalescent COVID-19 samples from the United States, Italy and Spain. In each case, the material was cDNA or gDNA derived from T cells, B-cell-depleted T cells, or PBMCs.

Source material: peripheral blood. The sequence came from a man aged 65 to 85 with active COVID-19.

The DNA for the CDR3 is TGTGCCAGCAGTTCAGGGTCCCGGGAGCAGTACTTC. This gives the protein CASSSGSREQYF. This sequence joins TRBV28 and TRBJ2-7; maybe TRBD1 (5 bases). There are 12 residues in the CDR3. Trimming removed 4 bases from V and 7 bases from J, with 11 bases in between. The germline CDR1 and CDR2 sequences are MDHEN and SYDVKM.